One and the same sample provided the 21 T cell receptor beta chains below, sequenced in a study of response to subunit inactivated influenza vaccine. TCRdb fed the RT-PCR reads into MiXCR, producing one record per CDR3 protein. The data hold roughly 780,000 distinct CDR3 sequences, with less than 20% observed a single time. The material sequenced was PBMCs from blood, taken 4 to 6 days after vaccination. The receptors derive from a man in his forties or fifties who received an inactivated influenza vaccine.

This clonotype has just a few counts. The chain links TRBV15 to TRBJ2-5, with a possible D match to TRBD1 (6 bases). The CDR3 covers 13 residues. Germline CDR1 and CDR2: LNHNV and YYDKDF (reference sequence). Trimming took off 4 bases at V and 5 bases at J, with 11 bases between the two ends. CDR3 DNA: TGTGCCACCAGCATACGGACAGTTGAGACCCAGTACTTC. It encodes CATSIRTVETQYF.

This clonotype was detected only a few times. This chain joins TRBV11-2 and TRBJ2-7; TRBD2 agrees at 10 bases. V lost 2 bases to trimming and J lost 0 bases; unmatched junction nucleotides: 7. The germline CDR1 and CDR2 sequences are SGHAT and FQNNGV. CDR3 length: 17 amino acids. In DNA, the CDR3 is TGTGCCAGCAGCTTAAGGACTAGCGGACTAGGCTCCTACGAGCAGTACTTC. Amino acids: CASSLRTSGLGSYEQYF.

This clonotype showed up many times. The chain links TRBV10-3 to TRBJ2-7, with 7 bases lining up with TRBD1. This CDR3 is 14 amino acids long. Germline assignment: CDR1 ENHRY and CDR2 SYGVKD. V shed 2 bases, J shed 2 bases, and the junction held 3 bases outside the gene matches. The CDR3 region is CAISETGTAYEQYF. The CDR3 nucleotides read TGTGCCATCAGTGAGACCGGGACAGCCTACGAGCAGTACTTC.

The chain is built from TRBV12-3 or TRBV12-4 and TRBJ1-1; a weak D match, TRBD1 (5 bases). V gave up 2 bases and J gave up 9 bases, with 16 bases separating them. This CDR3 is 14 amino acids long. CDR3 region: CASSLWGGKGKAFF. The CDR3 DNA reads as TGTGCCAGCAGTTTATGGGGGGGGAAGGGGAAAGCTTTCTTT.

The rearrangement joins TRBV15 to TRBJ2-7; D perhaps matches TRBD2 (7 bases). Germline assignment: CDR1 LNHNV and CDR2 YYDKDF (reference sequence). V lost 5 bases and J lost 3, with 14 bases in between. The CDR3 is 14 amino acids. The CDR3 protein is CATSYGGHFYEQYF. Here the CDR3 DNA reads TGTGCCACCAGCTACGGGGGGCACTTCTACGAGCAGTACTTC. The variable domain in full, with the rest retrieved from reference TRBV15 and TRBJ2-7, is DAMVIQNPRYQVTQFGKPVTLSCSQTLNHNVMYWYQQKSSQAPKLLFHYYDKDFNNEADTPDNFQSRRPNTSFCFLDIRSPGLGDTAMYLCATSYGGHFYEQYFGPGTRLTVT.

This clonotype has a handful of counts. V and J are TRBV20-1 and TRBJ2-1; TRBD1 aligns across 7 bases. The length of the CDR3 is 13 residues. Germline CDR1 reads DFQATT; CDR2 reads SNEGSKA (reference sequence). The V segment lost 2 bases and the J segment 15 bases; nucleotides outside the gene matches: 13. CDR3 DNA sequence: TGCAGTGCTAGAAAAACAGGGGTTGTGAGCCGGTTCTTC. Protein: CSARKTGVVSRFF.

This chain joins TRBV5-5 and TRBJ1-6; D is unclear. Germline V gene lookup returns CDR1 SGHKS and CDR2 YYEKEE (reference sequence). The CDR3 totals 17 residues. V lost 0 bases and J lost 8, with 18 bases in between. The CDR3 loop is CASSLATRATGYSPLHF. CDR3 sequence (DNA): TGTGCCAGCAGCTTGGCGACGCGTGCCACGGGGTATTCACCCCTCCACTTT.

V usage is TRBV20-1 and J usage is TRBJ2-7; 7 bases are a match to TRBD1. Trimming cost V 1 base and J 3 bases; bases outside gene matches: 9. This CDR3 is 15 amino acids long. Germline CDR1 and CDR2: DFQATT and SNEGSKA (reference sequence). The CDR3 sequence is CSARGGWDRFYEQYF. For the CDR3, the DNA is TGCAGTGCTAGAGGGGGCTGGGACAGATTCTACGAGCAGTACTTC.

The chain is built from TRBV5-6 and TRBJ1-6; 7 positions agree with TRBD1. The CDR3 extends over 15 amino acids. The ends lost 2 bases at V and 7 bases at J; junction bases unmatched: 6. Germline CDR1 reads SGHDT; CDR2 reads YYEEEE. CDR3 coding DNA: TGTGCCAGCAGCTTCCTCGGGACAGCCAATTCACCCCTCCACTTT. Translation gives CASSFLGTANSPLHF.

CDR3 nucleotides: TGTGCCAGCAGCTACGGACAGGGACTGTTCTTC. Translation gives CASSYGQGLFF. The V and J genes are TRBV3-1 and TRBJ2-1; 8 bases line up with TRBD1. Looked up from germline, CDR1 is LGHDT and CDR2 is YNNKEL (reference sequence). V dropped 5 bases and J dropped 15; count of bases not matched to a gene: 6. This CDR3 has 11 residues.

The chain employs TRBV18 and TRBJ1-1, with D unclear. Germline V gene lookup returns CDR1 KGHSH and CDR2 LQKENI. V was trimmed by 8 bases and J by 3 bases, leaving 13 bases between them. The CDR3 length is 13 residues. The CDR3 loop reads CASRFRRDTEAFF. CDR3 DNA: TGTGCCAGCCGCTTTCGGAGGGACACTGAAGCTTTCTTT.

The gene calls are TRBV5-1 and TRBJ2-2, with D possibly being TRBD1 (6 bases). Germline CDR1 and CDR2: SGHRS and YFSETQ. Trimming stripped 0 bases from V and 4 bases from J, with 13 bases between. CDR3 size: 16 residues. DNA for the CDR3: TGCGCCAGCAGCTTGGTCGGGACACCCGCCACCGGGGAGCTGTTTTTT. Translating it yields CASSLVGTPATGELFF.

The table lists this clonotype with a count of one. The chain combines TRBV7-6 with TRBJ2-3, with 7 bases that match TRBD2. With V trimmed by 2 bases and J by 0 bases, 8 bases remained unmatched. CDR3 length: 17 amino acids. Germline values: CDR1 SGHVS, CDR2 FNYEAQ. The CDR3 here is CASSLRASGPSTDTQYF. DNA for the CDR3: TGTGCCAGCAGCTTACGGGCTAGCGGTCCTAGCACAGATACGCAGTATTTT.

This clonotype was seen more than once but under ten times. This sequence joins TRBV18 and TRBJ2-3; TRBD2 might be the D (6 bases). Germline CDR1 and CDR2: KGHSH and LQKENI. The V end lost 3 bases, the J end lost 1 base, and 11 bases lay between the germline ends. The CDR3 has 15 residues. CDR3 nucleotide sequence: TGTGCCAGCTCACCGGTTGGCGGGGGCACAGATACGCAGTATTTT. Protein product: CASSPVGGGTDTQYF.

This clonotype has ten or more counts. This chain joins TRBV24-1 and TRBJ2-3; the D call may be TRBD1 or TRBD2 (6 bases each). The CDR3 is 17 amino acids. Trimming shortened V by 0 bases and J by 4 bases, and 16 bases separated the two germline ends. The germline V gene encodes CDR1 KGHDR and CDR2 SFDVKD. The CDR3 is CATSDLWGALSPDTQYF. The CDR3 DNA is TGTGCCACCAGTGATTTGTGGGGGGCGTTGAGTCCAGATACGCAGTATTTT.

This chain joins TRBV9 and TRBJ2-7, with TRBD2 matching over 9 bases. The CDR3 runs to 16 residues. Trimming cost V 0 bases and J 2 bases; bases outside gene matches: 6. CDR1 and CDR2 (germline): SGDLS, YYNGEE. The CDR3 sequence is CASSVGWGTSPYEQYF. The CDR3 DNA follows: TGTGCCAGCAGCGTAGGGTGGGGGACTAGCCCCTACGAGCAGTACTTC.

The V gene is TRBV7-2, the J gene TRBJ2-7; the match to TRBD1 covers 8 bases. The CDR3 is 15 residues long. From germline, CDR1 is SGHTA and CDR2 FQGNSA. The V gene end was trimmed by 5 bases and the J gene end by 3 bases; junction bases not matched to a gene: 9. The CDR3 DNA reads as TGTGCCAGCAGCCCTCGGGACAGGTCCGGCTACGAGCAGTACTTC. Its protein product is CASSPRDRSGYEQYF.

The chain employs TRBV6-5 and TRBJ2-2; 8 bases match TRBD1. Germline CDR1 MNHEY, CDR2 SVGAGI. V dropped 2 bases and J dropped 2; count of bases not matched to a gene: 7. The CDR3 has 17 residues. CDR3 sequence reads: CASSYAGTGRNTGELFF. The CDR3 DNA reads TGTGCCAGCAGTTACGCCGGGACAGGACGAAACACCGGGGAGCTGTTTTTT.

Many counts were recorded for this clonotype. The rearrangement joins TRBV29-1 to TRBJ2-7, with D maybe TRBD1 (5 bases). CDR3 length: 10 residues. Trimming removed 7 bases at V and 5 bases at J, with 9 bases between. The germline V gene encodes CDR1 SQVTM and CDR2 ANQGSEA. The DNA for the CDR3 is TGCAGCGCTACAGGTAACGAGCAGTACTTC. Its translation is CSATGNEQYF.

This clonotype was seen a handful of times. The CDR3 coding sequence is TGCGCCAGCAGCCAAACAGTTGACACTGAAGCTTTCTTT. As protein: CASSQTVDTEAFF. The J gene is TRBJ1-1, the V gene TRBV4-1; no firm D call. Germline CDR1 MGHRA, CDR2 YSYEKL. The ends were cut back, 2 bases at V and 3 bases at J, with 7 bases in the middle. The CDR3 length is 13 residues.

This clonotype has a count of ten or more. The V gene is TRBV6-2 or TRBV6-3, the J gene TRBJ2-7; 9 nucleotides match TRBD1. Germline V gene sequence: CDR1 MNHEY, CDR2 SVGEGT. V shed 6 bases and J 1 base; nucleotides not matched to a gene: 7. The CDR3 runs to 15 residues. The CDR3 loop reads CASSSGQGRSYEQYF. Here the CDR3 DNA reads TGTGCCAGCAGCTCGGGACAGGGAAGGTCCTACGAGCAGTACTTC.